The subject of this entry is one T cell receptor beta chain. Its antigen is unidentified. The data stem from a study of vaccination effects on CD4 cells after COVID-19. Upon completion of under eleven days in culture, CD4+ T cells were isolated. This CDR3 spans 15 amino acids. CDR1 MDHEN and CDR2 SYDVKM come from the germline V gene. With 1 base removed from V and 1 base from J, the gap between germline ends came to 10 bases. Produced via immunoSEQ multiplex PCR; TCRdb's table is partial and in-frame only. The sample has over 45,000 clones, about 74% seen once. The TCR originated in a human donor who received a COVID-19 vaccine. This sequence joins TRBV28 and TRBJ1-1; D is possibly TRBD1 (5 bases). This sample comprised CD4+ T cells from PBMCs cultured without peptide, obtained before COVID-19 vaccination. The CDR3 sequence: CASSLFGTANTEAFF. The CDR3 coding sequence is TGTGCCAGCAGTTTATTTGGGACGGCGAACACTGAAGCTTTCTTT.